These 2 T cell receptor beta chains were sequenced from one sample in a study of shared clonotypes between healthy human individuals. Clones were sequenced by immunoSEQ multiplex PCR, and TCRdb holds only the in-frame ones, with some missing. In the table there are approximately 340,000 clones, approximately 74% of which are singletons. The material sequenced was memory CD4+ T cells sorted from blood. Subset specified: CD45RA-negative fraction. Receptors originate from a man aged 25-45 years in good health.

The V gene is TRBV5-5, the J gene TRBJ1-1; D is ambiguous. Trimming pared 0 bases from V and 3 bases from J, leaving 9 bases between. The CDR3 consists of 14 residues. The germline V gene encodes CDR1 SGHKS and CDR2 YYEKEE (reference sequence). The CDR3 coding sequence is TGTGCCAGCAGCTTGGAGATCCGGGACACTGAAGCTTTCTTT. It is translated as CASSLEIRDTEAFF. Based on the CDR3 plus reference TRBV5-5 and TRBJ1-1, the full variable domain is DAGVTQSPTHLIKTRGQQVTLRCSPISGHKSVSWYQQVLGQGPQFIFQYYEKEERGRGNFPDRFSARQFPNYSSELNVNALLLGDSALYLCASSLEIRDTEAFFGQGTRLTVV.

The gene calls are TRBV15 and TRBJ1-1; D is undetermined. This CDR3 has 14 residues. In germline, CDR1 is LNHNV, CDR2 YYDKDF (reference sequence). V gave up 0 bases and J gave up 0 bases, with 5 bases separating them. CDR3 DNA sequence: TGTGCCACCAGCAGAGATTGGCTGAACACTGAAGCTTTCTTT. Translated: CATSRDWLNTEAFF.